This is a list of T cell receptor beta chains from one sample in a study of shared clonotypes between healthy human individuals. Repertoires were generated with immunoSEQ multiplex PCR, while TCRdb's copy carries only in-frame clones and drops some. The table includes 2 million to 2.5 million clones, 85% to 95% detected once. Material: naive CD4+ T cells from PBMCs. The receptor source for this set is a man between 18 and 29 years old in good health. Some clones in this sample may be carry-over from other donors' samples. CDR3s include the opening cysteine and the closing phenylalanine or tryptophan. Fields, in order: J gene, D gene, V gene, clone size, CDR3 DNA, CDR3 protein. A D gene is named only where the DNA matches it firmly. Expanded clones are given a class, and other clones once, few, many or no size at all.

>TRBJ2-7|TRBD2|TRBV5-4|NA
TGTGCCAGCAGCTTGGAACTAGCGGGGATCTACGAGCAGTACTTC
CASSLELAGIYEQYF
>TRBJ2-1|NA|TRBV10-3|NA
TGTGCCATCAGTAACGGGGGCCTCTCCTACAATGAGCAGTTCTTC
CAISNGGLSYNEQFF
>TRBJ1-2|NA|TRBV1|NA
TGCACCAGCAGCCTCCCTCATAAGGGGTACTATGGCTACACCTTC
CTSSLPHKGYYGYTF
>TRBJ2-3|NA|TRBV25-1|NA
TGTGCCAGCTCCGACATCTACCGAGGGGATACGCAGTATTTT
CASSDIYRGDTQYF
>TRBJ1-2|NA|TRBV27|once
TGTGCCAGCTCCCCTTACCCAGCTTCGAACTATGGCTACACCTTC
CASSPYPASNYGYTF
>TRBJ2-7|NA|TRBV5-1|NA
TGCGCCAGCAGCTCCGGACGGGCATGGGAGCAGTACTTC
CASSSGRAWEQYF
>TRBJ2-2|NA|TRBV20-1|NA
TGCAGTGGTGGCAATGCCGGGGAGCTGTTTTTT
CSGGNAGELFF
>TRBJ2-1|NA|TRBV7-3|NA
TGTGCCAGCAGCTTAGGAGTTAGCTCCTACAATGAGCAGTTCTTC
CASSLGVSSYNEQFF
>TRBJ1-1|NA|TRBV7-3|NA
TGTGCCAGCAGCTCTTCACGGGCCACTGAAGCTTTCTTT
CASSSSRATEAFF
>TRBJ1-4|NA|TRBV9|NA
TGTGCCAGCAGCGCTACCTTTCGGGCAACTAATGAAAAACTGTTTTTT
CASSATFRATNEKLFF
>TRBJ2-3|NA|TRBV11-1|NA
TGTGCCAGCAGCGAGCGGAGATACACAGATACGCAGTATTTT
CASSERRYTDTQYF
>TRBJ1-1|NA|TRBV7-9|few
TGTGCCAGCAGCTTAATGTTGGGCACTGAAGCTTTCTTT
CASSLMLGTEAFF
>TRBJ2-3|TRBD2|TRBV11-3|NA
TGTGCCAGCAGCCTGGGTGAGCGGGAGAAGCAGTATTTT
CASSLGEREKQYF
>TRBJ1-4|NA|TRBV28|NA
TGTGAAAAGCGGCGGAGGGAAGAAAAACTGTTTTTT
CEKRRREEKLFF
>TRBJ2-1|NA|TRBV9|once
TGTGCCAGCAGCGTACTGACTAGTTCTTCTGAGCAGTTCTTC
CASSVLTSSSEQFF
>TRBJ2-2|NA|TRBV5-5|NA
TGTGCCAGCGAGGGGCGAGCGGGTCCCGGGGAGCTGTTTTTT
CASEGRAGPGELFF
>TRBJ1-1|NA|TRBV6-5|NA
TGTGCCAGCAGTAAAAATAGGGGGGTGAACACTGAAGCTTTCTTT
CASSKNRGVNTEAFF